This T cell receptor (beta chain) was captured by sequencing in a study of metastatic and nonmetastatic thyroid tumors. Overall study context: A comparison of repertoires was made across blood and tumor or nodule tissue from malignant and benign thyroid patients. Notes on the study in general: TCR beta diversity was reportedly significantly higher in malignant thyroid tumors than benign nodules, in blood and tumor.

TCRdb re-clonotyped the PCR reads via MiXCR. The repertoire holds under 95,000 clones, with 10% to 15% as singletons. Germline V CDR1 and CDR2: LGHDT, YNNKEL (reference sequence). V was clipped by 3 bases and J by 9 bases; unmatched bases: 14. The CDR3 is 16 residues long. Every patient was untreated before thyroid surgery. This clone appeared many times. Its matching antigen is unknown. The chain employs TRBV3-1 and TRBJ2-1; TRBD1 agrees at 7 bases. The sequence was collected from a female donor with papillary thyroid cancer or a benign thyroid nodule (not recorded which). Some clones in this sample may be carry-over from other donors' samples. The sequencing sample was made of blood. The CDR3 protein is CASSHSGQPRFGEQFF. In DNA form, the CDR3 reads TGTGCCAGCAGCCACTCGGGACAGCCCAGGTTTGGTGAGCAGTTCTTC.